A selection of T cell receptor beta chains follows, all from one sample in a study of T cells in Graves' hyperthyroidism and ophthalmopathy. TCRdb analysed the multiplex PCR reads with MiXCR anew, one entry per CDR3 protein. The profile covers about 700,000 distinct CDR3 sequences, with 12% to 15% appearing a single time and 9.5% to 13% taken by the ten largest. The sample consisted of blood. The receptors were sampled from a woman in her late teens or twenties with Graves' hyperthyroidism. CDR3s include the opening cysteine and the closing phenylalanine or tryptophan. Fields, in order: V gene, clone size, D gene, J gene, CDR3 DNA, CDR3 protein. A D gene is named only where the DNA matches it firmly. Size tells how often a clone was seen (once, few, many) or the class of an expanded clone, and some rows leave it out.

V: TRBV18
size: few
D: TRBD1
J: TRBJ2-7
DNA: TGTGCCAGCTCACGAGGACAGGAAAACGAGCAGTACTTC
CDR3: CASSRGQENEQYF

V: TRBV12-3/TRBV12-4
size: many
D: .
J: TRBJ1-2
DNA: TGTGCCAGCAGAATCGACCATAACTATGGCTACACCTTC
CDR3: CASRIDHNYGYTF

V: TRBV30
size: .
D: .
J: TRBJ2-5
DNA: TGTGCCTGGAGTGTACAGCTACAAGAGACCCAGTACTTC
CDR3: CAWSVQLQETQYF

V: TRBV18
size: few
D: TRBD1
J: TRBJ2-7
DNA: TGTGCCAGCTCACTACCGGGACAGGGGTACTACGAGCAGTACTTC
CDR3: CASSLPGQGYYEQYF

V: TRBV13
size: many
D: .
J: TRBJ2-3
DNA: TGTGCCAGCAGCTTGAAACAGGGAGTAGAAGATACGCAGTATTTT
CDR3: CASSLKQGVEDTQYF

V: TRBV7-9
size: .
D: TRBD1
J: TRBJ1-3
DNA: TGTGCCAGCAGTCATAAGGGACAGGGGAGGTCTGGAAACACCATATATTTT
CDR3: CASSHKGQGRSGNTIYF

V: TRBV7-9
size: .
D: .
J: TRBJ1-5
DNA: TGTGCCAGCAGCGGGGAGGGGGTCGGGCAGCCCCAGCATTTT
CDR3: CASSGEGVGQPQHF

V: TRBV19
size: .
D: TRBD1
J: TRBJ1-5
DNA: TGTGCCAGTAGTATCTTTCTCGGCAGGGGGGGAACGAGCAATCAGCCCCAGCATTTT
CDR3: CASSIFLGRGGTSNQPQHF

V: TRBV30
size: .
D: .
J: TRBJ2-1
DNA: TGTGCCTGGAGTGCAACAGACGGGAAAAGGGAGCAGTTCTTC
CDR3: CAWSATDGKREQFF

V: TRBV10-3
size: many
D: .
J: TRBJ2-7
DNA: TGTGCCATCAGTGACCCCGACCGGGGCGAGTTCTACGAGCAGTACTTC
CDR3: CAISDPDRGEFYEQYF

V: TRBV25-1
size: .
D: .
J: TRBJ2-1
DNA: TGTGCCAGCAGTGAACTGGGGTGGAATGAGCAGTTCTTC
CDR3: CASSELGWNEQFF

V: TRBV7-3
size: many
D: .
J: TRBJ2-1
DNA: TGTGCCAGCAGCTTATTGATGGGAGAGCAGTTCTTC
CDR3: CASSLLMGEQFF

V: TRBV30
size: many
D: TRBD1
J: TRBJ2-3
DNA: TGTGCCTGGGCGACAGGGGTTAGCACAGATACGCAGTATTTT
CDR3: CAWATGVSTDTQYF

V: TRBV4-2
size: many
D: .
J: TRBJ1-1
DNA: TGTGCCAGCAGCATTATGAACACTGAAGCTTTCTTT
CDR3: CASSIMNTEAFF

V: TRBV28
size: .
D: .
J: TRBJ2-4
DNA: TGTGCCAGCGACTCCCCCGGGACCGGGGGAAACATTCAGTACTTC
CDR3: CASDSPGTGGNIQYF

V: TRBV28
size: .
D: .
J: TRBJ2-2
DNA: TGTGCCAGCAGTTCCGTCGGGGAGCTGTTTTTT
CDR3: CASSSVGELFF

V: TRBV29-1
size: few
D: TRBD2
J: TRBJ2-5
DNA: TGCAGCGTTGAGTCGGGGGGAGAGACCCAGTACTTC
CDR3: CSVESGGETQYF

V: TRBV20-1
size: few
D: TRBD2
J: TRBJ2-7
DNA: TGCAGTGCAACCAAGACTAGCGGGAGTGCCTACGAGCAGTACTTC
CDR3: CSATKTSGSAYEQYF

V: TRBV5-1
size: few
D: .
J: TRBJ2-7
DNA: TGCGCCAGCAGCTTGTCGTCGCTGGGCACCTACGAGCAGTACTTC
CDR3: CASSLSSLGTYEQYF

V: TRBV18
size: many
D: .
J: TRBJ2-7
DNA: TGTGCCAGCTCACCAGGGGTAGCACAGTTCCCCTCCTACGAGCAGTACTTC
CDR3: CASSPGVAQFPSYEQYF

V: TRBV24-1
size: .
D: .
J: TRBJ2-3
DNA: TGTGCCACCAGCGAACTCTCAGATACGCAGTATTTT
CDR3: CATSELSDTQYF

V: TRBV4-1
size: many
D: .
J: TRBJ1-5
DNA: TGCGCCAGCAGCCAGAACCGGGACAGCAATCAGCCCCAGCATTTT
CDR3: CASSQNRDSNQPQHF

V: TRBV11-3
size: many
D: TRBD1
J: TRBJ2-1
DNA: TGTGCCAGCAGCTCGAGCAGGACAGGAGGCGAGTTCTTC
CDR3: CASSSSRTGGEFF

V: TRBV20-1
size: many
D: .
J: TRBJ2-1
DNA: TGCAGTGCTAGGCCTCGGCTTGGCGGTGAGCAGTTCTTC
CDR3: CSARPRLGGEQFF

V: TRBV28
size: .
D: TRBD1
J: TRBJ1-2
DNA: TGTGCCAGCAGTGCCATAACAGGGGTCGAACTTGGCTACACCTTC
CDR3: CASSAITGVELGYTF

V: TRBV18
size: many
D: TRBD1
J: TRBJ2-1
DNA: TGTGCCAGCTCACCGAACCCGGGACAGGGACACAATGAGCAGTTCTTC
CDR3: CASSPNPGQGHNEQFF

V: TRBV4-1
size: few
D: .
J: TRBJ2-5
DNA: TGCGCCAGCAGCCAAGATCCCGGGGAAGAGACCCAGTACTTC
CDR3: CASSQDPGEETQYF

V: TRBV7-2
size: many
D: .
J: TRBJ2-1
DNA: TGTGCCAGCACCCCGGACTCATCCTACAATGAGCAGTTCTTC
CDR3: CASTPDSSYNEQFF

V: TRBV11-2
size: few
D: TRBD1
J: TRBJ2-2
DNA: TGTGCCAGCAGCTTAGTTTGGTCGAGCAGGGGGCAAACCGGGGAGCTGTTTTTT
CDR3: CASSLVWSSRGQTGELFF

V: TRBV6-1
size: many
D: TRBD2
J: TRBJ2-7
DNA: TGTGCCAGCAGGGGACTAGGTTCTTCCTACGAGCAGTACTTC
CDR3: CASRGLGSSYEQYF

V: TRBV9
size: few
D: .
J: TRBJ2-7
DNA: TGTGCCAGCAGCGCGCAGGGGTCCCAAGCCTACGAGCAGTACTTC
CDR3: CASSAQGSQAYEQYF

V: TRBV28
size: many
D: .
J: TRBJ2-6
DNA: TGTGCCAGCTCCCGATCTGGGGCCAACGTCCTGACTTTC
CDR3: CASSRSGANVLTF

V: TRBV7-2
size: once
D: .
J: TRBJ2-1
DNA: TGTGCCAGCAGCTTATCAGGGAGTACTGGCGAGCAGTTCTTC
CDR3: CASSLSGSTGEQFF

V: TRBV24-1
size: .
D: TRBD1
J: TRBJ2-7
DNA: TGTGCCACCAGTGATCCGGGACAGGGCTCCTACGAGCAGTACTTC
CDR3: CATSDPGQGSYEQYF

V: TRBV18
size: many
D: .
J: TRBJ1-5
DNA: TGTGCCAGCTCCCGGGACACGGTTAGCAATCAGCCCCAGCATTTT
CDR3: CASSRDTVSNQPQHF

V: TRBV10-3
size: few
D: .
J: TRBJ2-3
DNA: TGTGCCATCGGTGGGGGCAGGGGCGCAGATACGCAGTATTTT
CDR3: CAIGGGRGADTQYF